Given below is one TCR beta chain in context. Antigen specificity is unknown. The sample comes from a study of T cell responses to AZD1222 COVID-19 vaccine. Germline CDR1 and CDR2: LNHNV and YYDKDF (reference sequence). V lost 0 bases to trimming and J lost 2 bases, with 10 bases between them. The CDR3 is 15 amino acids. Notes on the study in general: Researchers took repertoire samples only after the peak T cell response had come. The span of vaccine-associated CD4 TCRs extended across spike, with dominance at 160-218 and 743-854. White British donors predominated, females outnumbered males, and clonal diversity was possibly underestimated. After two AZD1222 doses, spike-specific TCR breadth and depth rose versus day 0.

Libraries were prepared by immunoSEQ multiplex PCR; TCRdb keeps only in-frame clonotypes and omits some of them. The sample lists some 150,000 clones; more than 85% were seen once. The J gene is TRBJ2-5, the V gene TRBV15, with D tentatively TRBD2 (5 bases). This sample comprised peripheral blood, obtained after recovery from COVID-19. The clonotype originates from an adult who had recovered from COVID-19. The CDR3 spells CATSRDRGEQETQYF. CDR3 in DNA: TGTGCCACCAGCAGAGATCGGGGAGAACAAGAGACCCAGTACTTC.